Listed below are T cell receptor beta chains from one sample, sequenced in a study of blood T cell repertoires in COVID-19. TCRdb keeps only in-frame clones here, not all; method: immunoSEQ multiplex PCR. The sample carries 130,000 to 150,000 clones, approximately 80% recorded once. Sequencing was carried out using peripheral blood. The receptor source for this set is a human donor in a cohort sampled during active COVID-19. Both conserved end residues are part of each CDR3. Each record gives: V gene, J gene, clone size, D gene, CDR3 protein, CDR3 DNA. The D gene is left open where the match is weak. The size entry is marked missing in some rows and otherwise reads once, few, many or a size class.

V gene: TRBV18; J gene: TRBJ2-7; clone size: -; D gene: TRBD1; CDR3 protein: CASSQTGTGLPREQYF; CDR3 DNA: TGTGCCAGCTCACAGACCGGGACAGGGCTACCCCGCGAGCAGTACTTC
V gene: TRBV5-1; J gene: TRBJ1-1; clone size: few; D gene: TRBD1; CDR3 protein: CASSSHRTGGGYTEAFF; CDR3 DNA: TGCGCCAGCAGCTCACATAGGACAGGGGGCGGGTACACTGAAGCTTTCTTT
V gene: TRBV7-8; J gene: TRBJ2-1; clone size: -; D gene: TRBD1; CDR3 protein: CASSLLVRSTWDRLNYNEQFF; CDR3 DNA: TGTGCCAGCAGCTTACTAGTTCGGTCTACCTGGGACAGACTCAACTACAATGAGCAGTTCTTC
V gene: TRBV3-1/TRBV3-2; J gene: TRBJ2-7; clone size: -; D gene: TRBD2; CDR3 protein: CASSQGGLPSYEQYF; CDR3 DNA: TGTGCCAGCAGCCAAGGGGGACTACCGAGTTACGAGCAGTACTTC
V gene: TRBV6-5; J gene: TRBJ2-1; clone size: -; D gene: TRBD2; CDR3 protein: CASSSPSLSGNEQFF; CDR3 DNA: TGTGCCAGCAGTTCTCCCTCACTTAGCGGGAATGAGCAGTTCTTC
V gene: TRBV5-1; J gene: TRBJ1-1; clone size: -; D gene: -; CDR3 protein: CASSSSTGLTEAFF; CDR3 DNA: TGCGCCAGCAGCTCGTCTACAGGTTTAACTGAAGCTTTCTTT
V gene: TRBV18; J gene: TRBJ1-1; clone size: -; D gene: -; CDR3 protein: CASLGRADTEAFF; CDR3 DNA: TGTGCCAGCTTGGGCCGAGCGGACACTGAAGCTTTCTTT
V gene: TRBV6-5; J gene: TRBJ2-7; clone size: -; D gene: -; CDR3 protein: CASSQGWTGEQYF; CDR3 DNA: TGTGCCAGCAGCCAGGGATGGACGGGCGAGCAGTACTTC
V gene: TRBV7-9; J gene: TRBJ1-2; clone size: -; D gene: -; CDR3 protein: CASSPSGGRFGYTF; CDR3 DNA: TGTGCCAGCAGCCCTAGCGGGGGGCGGTTTGGCTACACCTTC
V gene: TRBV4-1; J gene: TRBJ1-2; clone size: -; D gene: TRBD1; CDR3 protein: CASSPGQGNWGYTF; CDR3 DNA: TGCGCCAGCAGCCCGGGACAGGGGAATTGGGGCTACACCTTC
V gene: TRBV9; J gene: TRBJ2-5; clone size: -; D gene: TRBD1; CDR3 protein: CASSPRQGGIETQYF; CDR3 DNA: TGTGCCAGCAGCCCTCGACAGGGTGGCATAGAGACCCAGTACTTC
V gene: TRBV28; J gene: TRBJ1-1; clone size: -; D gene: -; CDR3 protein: CASSLGGNTEAFF; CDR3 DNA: TGTGCCAGCAGTTTGGGAGGGAACACTGAAGCTTTCTTT
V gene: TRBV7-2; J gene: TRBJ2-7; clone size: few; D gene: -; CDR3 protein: CASSLGSGYEQYF; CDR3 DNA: TGTGCCAGCAGCTTAGGTAGCGGCTACGAGCAGTACTTC
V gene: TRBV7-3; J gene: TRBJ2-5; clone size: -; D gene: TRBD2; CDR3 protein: CASSPTTSTETQYF; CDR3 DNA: TGTGCCAGCAGCCCCACGACTAGCACGGAGACCCAGTACTTC
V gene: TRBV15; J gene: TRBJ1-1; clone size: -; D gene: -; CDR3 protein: CATSRDEGQLEAFF; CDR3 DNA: TGTGCCACCAGCAGAGATGAGGGCCAGCTGGAAGCTTTCTTT
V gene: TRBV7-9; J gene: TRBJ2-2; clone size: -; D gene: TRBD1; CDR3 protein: CASSLGTGDPRGELFF; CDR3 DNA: TGTGCCAGCAGCTTGGGGACAGGGGATCCGCGCGGGGAGCTGTTTTTT
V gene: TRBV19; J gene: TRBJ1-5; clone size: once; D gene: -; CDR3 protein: CASSIGGDQPQHF; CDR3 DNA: TGTGCCAGTAGTATCGGGGGGGATCAGCCCCAGCATTTT
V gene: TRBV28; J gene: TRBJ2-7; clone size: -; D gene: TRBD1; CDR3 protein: CASRKPRTGGGEQYF; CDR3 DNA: TGTGCCAGCAGGAAACCTAGGACAGGGGGTGGAGAGCAGTACTTC
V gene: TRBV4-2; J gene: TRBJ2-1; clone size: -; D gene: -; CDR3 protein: CASSQNRASNEQFF; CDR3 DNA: TGTGCCAGCAGCCAAAATCGAGCATCCAATGAGCAGTTCTTC
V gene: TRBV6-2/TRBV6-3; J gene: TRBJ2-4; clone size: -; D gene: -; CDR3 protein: CASSYAELAKNIQYF; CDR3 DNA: TGTGCCAGCAGTTATGCGGAGCTAGCCAAAAACATTCAGTACTTC
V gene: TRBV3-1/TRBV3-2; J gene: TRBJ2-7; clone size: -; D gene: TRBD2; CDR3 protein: CASSQELRLAGGPDPYEQYF; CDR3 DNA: TGTGCCAGCAGCCAAGAATTGCGACTAGCGGGAGGGCCTGACCCCTACGAGCAGTACTTC
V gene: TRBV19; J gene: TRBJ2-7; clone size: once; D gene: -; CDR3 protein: CASSIRDTPYEQYF; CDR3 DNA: TGTGCCAGTAGTATTCGAGACACCCCCTACGAGCAGTACTTC
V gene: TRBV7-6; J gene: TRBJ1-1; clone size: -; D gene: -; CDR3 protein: CASSLEGLTDTEAFF; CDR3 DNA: TGTGCCAGCAGCTTAGAGGGGTTAACGGACACTGAAGCTTTCTTT
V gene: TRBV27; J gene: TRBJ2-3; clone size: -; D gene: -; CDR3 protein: CASSLSQGADTQYF; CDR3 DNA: TGTGCCAGCAGTTTAAGCCAGGGCGCAGATACGCAGTATTTT
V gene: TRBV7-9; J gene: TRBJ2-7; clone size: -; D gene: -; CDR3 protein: CASSPHRDTHLISEQYF; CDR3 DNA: TGTGCCAGCAGTCCACACCGGGACACACATCTCATATCCGAGCAGTACTTC
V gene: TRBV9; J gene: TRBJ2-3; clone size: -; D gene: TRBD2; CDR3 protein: CASSVGLAGSGDTQYF; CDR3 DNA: TGTGCCAGCAGCGTAGGACTAGCGGGGTCCGGGGATACGCAGTATTTT
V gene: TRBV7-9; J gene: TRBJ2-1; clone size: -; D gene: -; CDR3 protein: CASSVSASSYNEQFF; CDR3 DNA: TGTGCCAGCAGCGTTAGCGCTAGCTCCTACAATGAGCAGTTCTTC
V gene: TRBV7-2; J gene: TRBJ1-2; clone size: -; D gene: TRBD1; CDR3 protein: CASSLVTGRHF; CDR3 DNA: TGTGCCAGCAGCTTAGTGACAGGGCGGCACTTC
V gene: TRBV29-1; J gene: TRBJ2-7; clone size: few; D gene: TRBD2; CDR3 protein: CSITPGLADEQYF; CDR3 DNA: TGCAGCATTACCCCGGGACTAGCAGACGAGCAGTACTTC
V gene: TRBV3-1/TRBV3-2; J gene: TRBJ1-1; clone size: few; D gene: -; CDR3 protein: CASSQDTGLRSRNTEAFF; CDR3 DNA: TGTGCCAGCAGCCAAGATACAGGTCTTAGAAGTAGGAACACTGAAGCTTTCTTT
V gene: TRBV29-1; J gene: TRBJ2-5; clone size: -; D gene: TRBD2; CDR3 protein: CSVEATGLAGGGRQETQYF; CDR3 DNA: TGCAGCGTTGAAGCCACCGGACTAGCGGGAGGGGGGCGGCAAGAGACCCAGTACTTC
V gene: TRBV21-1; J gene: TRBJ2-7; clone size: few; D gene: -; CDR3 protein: CASSKGAPSYEQYF; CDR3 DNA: TGTGCCAGCAGCAAAGGGGCCCCTTCCTACGAGCAGTACTTC
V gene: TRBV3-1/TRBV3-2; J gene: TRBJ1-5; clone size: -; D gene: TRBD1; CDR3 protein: CASSRTGGSQPQHF; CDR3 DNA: TGTGCCAGCAGTCGGACAGGGGGTAGTCAGCCCCAGCATTTT
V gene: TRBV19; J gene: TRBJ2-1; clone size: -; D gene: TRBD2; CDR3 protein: CASSHGGPGGVTSGSRAYNEQFF; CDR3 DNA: TGTGCCAGTAGTCACGGGGGGCCGGGAGGGGTTACTAGCGGGAGTAGGGCGTACAATGAGCAGTTCTTC
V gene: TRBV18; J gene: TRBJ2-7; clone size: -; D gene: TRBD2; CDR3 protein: CASSPPFGLAGKTSYEQYF; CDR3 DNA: TGTGCCAGCTCACCACCGTTTGGGCTAGCGGGAAAAACTTCTTACGAGCAGTACTTC
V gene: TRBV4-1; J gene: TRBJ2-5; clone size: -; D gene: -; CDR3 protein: CASSQSSGYQETQYF; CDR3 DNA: TGCGCCAGCAGCCAAAGTTCAGGGTACCAAGAGACCCAGTACTTC
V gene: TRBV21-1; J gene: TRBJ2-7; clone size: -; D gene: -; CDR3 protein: CASSVQGPSYEQYF; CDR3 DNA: TGTGCCAGCAGCGTGCAGGGGCCCTCCTACGAGCAGTACTTC
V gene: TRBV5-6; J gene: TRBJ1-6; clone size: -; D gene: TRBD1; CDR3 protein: CASSIGQVNSPLHF; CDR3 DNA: TGTGCCAGCAGCATCGGACAGGTTAATTCACCCCTCCACTTT
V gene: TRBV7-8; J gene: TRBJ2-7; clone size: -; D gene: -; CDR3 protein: CASSPTRATYEQYF; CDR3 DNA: TGTGCCAGCAGCCCGACTAGGGCTACCTACGAGCAGTACTTC
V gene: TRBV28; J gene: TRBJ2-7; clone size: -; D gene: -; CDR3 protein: CASSLAGLSYEQYF; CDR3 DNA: TGTGCCAGCAGTTTAGCGGGCCTCTCCTACGAGCAGTACTTC
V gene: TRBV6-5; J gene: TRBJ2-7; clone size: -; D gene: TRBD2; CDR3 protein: CASSVGLAGVSEQYF; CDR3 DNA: TGTGCCAGCAGCGTGGGACTAGCGGGAGTCAGCGAGCAGTACTTC
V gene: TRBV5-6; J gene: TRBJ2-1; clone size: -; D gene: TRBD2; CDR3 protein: CASSLVGGSPYNEQFF; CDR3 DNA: TGTGCCAGCAGCTTGGTGGGCGGGAGTCCTTACAATGAGCAGTTCTTC
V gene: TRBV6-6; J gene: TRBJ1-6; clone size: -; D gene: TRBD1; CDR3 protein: CASSTQGKGASPLHF; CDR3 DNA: TGTGCCAGCAGCACACAGGGGAAGGGGGCCTCACCCCTCCACTTT
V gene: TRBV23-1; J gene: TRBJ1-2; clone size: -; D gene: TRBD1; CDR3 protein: CASSRHRDRGGYTF; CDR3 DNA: TGCGCCAGCAGTCGACACCGGGACAGAGGTGGCTACACCTTC
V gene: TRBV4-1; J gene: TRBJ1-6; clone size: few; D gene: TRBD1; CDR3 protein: CASSQESGQGRSPLHF; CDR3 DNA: TGCGCCAGCAGCCAAGAATCGGGACAGGGGAGGTCACCCCTCCACTTT
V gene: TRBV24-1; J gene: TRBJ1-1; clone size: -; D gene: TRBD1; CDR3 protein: CATKTEGATEAFF; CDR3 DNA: TGTGCCACCAAAACCGAGGGGGCGACTGAAGCTTTCTTT
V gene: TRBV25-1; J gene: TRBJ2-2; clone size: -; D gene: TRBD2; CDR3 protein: CASSVPGGGAPPGELFF; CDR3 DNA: TGTGCCAGCAGTGTCCCCGGGGGGGGCGCCCCACCCGGGGAGCTGTTTTTT
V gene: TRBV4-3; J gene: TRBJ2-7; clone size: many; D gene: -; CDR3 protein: CASSGGGDSGEQYF; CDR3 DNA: TGCGCCAGCAGCGGAGGGGGCGACAGCGGCGAGCAGTACTTC
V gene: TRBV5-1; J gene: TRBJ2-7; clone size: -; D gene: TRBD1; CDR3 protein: CASSLTGGYEQYF; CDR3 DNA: TGCGCCAGCAGCTTGACAGGGGGGTACGAGCAGTACTTC
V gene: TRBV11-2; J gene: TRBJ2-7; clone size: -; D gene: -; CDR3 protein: CASSPGTFEQYF; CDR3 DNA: TGTGCCAGCAGCCCCGGGACTTTCGAGCAGTACTTC
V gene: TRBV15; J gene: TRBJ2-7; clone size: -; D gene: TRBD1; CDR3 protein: CATSIDRVIEQYF; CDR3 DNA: TGTGCCACCAGCATTGACAGGGTGATTGAGCAGTACTTC
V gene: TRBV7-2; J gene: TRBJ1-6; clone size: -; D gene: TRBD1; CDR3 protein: CASSQPRTGRSPYNSPLHF; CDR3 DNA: TGTGCCAGCAGCCAGCCCCGGACAGGGCGGTCACCGTATAATTCACCCCTCCACTTT
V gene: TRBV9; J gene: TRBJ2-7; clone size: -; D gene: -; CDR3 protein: CASSVAGGTASYEQYF; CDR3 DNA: TGTGCCAGCAGCGTAGCTGGCGGGACTGCCTCCTACGAGCAGTACTTC
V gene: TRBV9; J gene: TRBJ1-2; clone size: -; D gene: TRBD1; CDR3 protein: CASSDSGQATAGGYTF; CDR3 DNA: TGTGCCAGCAGCGACTCGGGACAGGCAACCGCGGGTGGCTACACCTTC
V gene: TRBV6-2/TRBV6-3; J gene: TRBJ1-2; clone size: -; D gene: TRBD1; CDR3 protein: CASSLDRGNYGYTF; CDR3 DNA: TGTGCCAGCAGCCTCGACAGGGGTAACTATGGCTACACCTTC
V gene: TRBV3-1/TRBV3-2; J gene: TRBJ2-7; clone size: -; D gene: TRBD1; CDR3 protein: CASSPQGAGEQYF; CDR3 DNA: TGTGCCAGCAGCCCACAGGGGGCGGGGGAGCAGTACTTC
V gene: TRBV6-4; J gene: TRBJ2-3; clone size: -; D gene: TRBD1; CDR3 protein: CASSAGTGAGTQYF; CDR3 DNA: TGTGCCAGCAGTGCCGGGACAGGGGCTGGTACGCAGTATTTT